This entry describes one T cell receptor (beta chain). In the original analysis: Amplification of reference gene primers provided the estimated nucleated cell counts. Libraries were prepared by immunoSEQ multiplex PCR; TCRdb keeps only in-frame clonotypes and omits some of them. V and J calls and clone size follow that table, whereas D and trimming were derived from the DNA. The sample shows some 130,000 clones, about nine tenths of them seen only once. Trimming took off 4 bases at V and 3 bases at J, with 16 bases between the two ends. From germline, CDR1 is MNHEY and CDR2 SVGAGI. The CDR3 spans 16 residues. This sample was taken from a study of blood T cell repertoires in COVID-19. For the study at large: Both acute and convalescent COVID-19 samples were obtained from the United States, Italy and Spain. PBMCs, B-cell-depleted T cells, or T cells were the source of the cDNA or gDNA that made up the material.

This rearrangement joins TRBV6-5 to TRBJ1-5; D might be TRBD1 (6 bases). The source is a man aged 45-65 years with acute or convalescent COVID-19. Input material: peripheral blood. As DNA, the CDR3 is TGTGCCAGCAGTTTGAATGGACAGATCCCCAATCAGCCCCAGCATTTT. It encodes CASSLNGQIPNQPQHF.